This entry lists 6 T cell receptor beta chains sequenced from one sample in a study of blood T cell repertoires in COVID-19. Produced via immunoSEQ multiplex PCR; TCRdb's table is partial and in-frame only. The sample holds 90,000 to 120,000 clones; 70% to 90% are singletons and the top ten take 2% to 2.5%. Material: peripheral blood. The origin of the receptors is a human donor in a cohort sampled during active COVID-19.

This clone has just a few counts. The CDR3 nucleotides read TGTGCCAGCAGTTTCCTAGCGGGAGCGGCAGATACGCAGTATTTT. It is translated as CASSFLAGAADTQYF. The rearrangement links TRBV28 to TRBJ2-3, with TRBD2 matching 10 bases. The CDR3 has 15 amino acids. Trimming took 3 bases from V and 4 from J; bases not matched to a gene: 4. Germline assignment: CDR1 MDHEN and CDR2 SYDVKM.

V and J are TRBV4-1 and TRBJ2-1; TRBD2 aligns across 7 bases. The CDR3 spans 15 residues. The J segment lost 2 bases and the V segment lost 3 bases, leaving 4 bases of the junction unmatched. Germline V lookup: CDR1 MGHRA, CDR2 YSYEKL. In nucleotides, the CDR3 is TGCGCCAGCAGCCACTTAGCGGGTGCCTACAATGAGCAGTTCTTC. This codes for CASSHLAGAYNEQFF.

The chain carries TRBV3-1 (or the pseudogene TRBV3-2) and TRBJ1-4, with D unresolved. Germline CDR1 reads LGHDT; CDR2 reads YNNKEL (reference sequence). This CDR3 region has 15 residues. The V end lost 4 bases, the J end lost 0 bases, and 9 bases lay between the germline ends. The CDR3 sequence: CASSRRDATNEKLFF. CDR3 nucleotide sequence: TGTGCCAGCAGCCGACGGGATGCAACTAATGAAAAACTGTTTTTT.

The genes are TRBV19 and TRBJ2-5, with TRBD2 identical over 8 bases. CDR3 length: 15 amino acids. From germline, CDR1 is LNHDA and CDR2 SQIVND (reference sequence). Trimming at V came to 2 bases and at J to 6 bases, leaving 8 bases not matched to a gene. CDR3 residues: CASSILSGSSQTQYF. DNA for the CDR3: TGTGCCAGTAGTATACTCAGCGGGAGCAGCCAGACCCAGTACTTC.

The CDR3 bases are TGCGCCAGCAGCCTCCGGGAGTACAATGAGCAGTTCTTC. It yields the protein CASSLREYNEQFF. This rearrangement joins TRBV4-1 to TRBJ2-1; possible D gene TRBD2, 6 bases. V lost 4 bases to trimming and J lost 4 bases, with 8 bases between them. The CDR3 is 13 residues long. The germline gives CDR1 MGHRA, CDR2 YSYEKL.

J is TRBJ1-1 and V is TRBV7-9; no reliable D call. Trimming removed 5 bases at V and 8 bases at J, with 9 bases between. The CDR3 contains 11 residues. Germline V gives CDR1 SEHNR, CDR2 FQNEAQ (reference sequence). CDR3 residues: CASSQRVEAFF. Written as DNA, the CDR3 is TGTGCCAGCAGCCAAAGAGTAGAAGCTTTCTTT.